The present entry profiles one TCR beta chain with its context. TCRdb's copy holds only in-frame clones and misses some; the assay was immunoSEQ multiplex PCR. The repertoire holds approximately 66,000 clones, with about nine tenths as singletons. The entry originates in a study of blood T cell repertoires in COVID-19. Trimming pared 5 bases from V and 0 bases from J, leaving 10 bases between. Germline CDR1 is LNHDA and CDR2 is SQIVND (reference sequence). This CDR3 comprises 14 residues. The TCR comes from a human donor with active COVID-19. The donor label of this sample is uncertain. Sequencing used peripheral blood. The V and J genes are TRBV19 and TRBJ1-1; D is possibly TRBD1 (5 bases). The chain's CDR3 is CASSGGVMNTEAFF. The CDR3 DNA follows: TGTGCCAGTAGTGGAGGGGTAATGAACACTGAAGCTTTCTTT. The entire variable domain, with the rest obtained from reference TRBV19 and TRBJ1-1, is as follows: DGGITQSPKYLFRKEGQNVTLSCEQNLNHDAMYWYRQDPGQGLRLIYYSQIVNDFQKGDIAEGYSVSREKKESFPLTVTSAQKNPTAFYLCASSGGVMNTEAFFGQGTRLTVV.